The present T cell receptor (beta chain) was sequenced within a study of CD8 T cells in ankylosing spondylitis. Quantitative 5'-RACE with molecular barcodes produced the TCR beta libraries. TCRdb processed the 5' RACE reads anew with MiXCR; each CDR3 protein has one entry. Among approximately 150,000 distinct CDR3 sequences, 9.5% to 10% were seen once, and the ten largest hold roughly 16%. The CDR3 covers 15 residues. The germline gives CDR1 SGHRS, CDR2 YFSETQ. The V gene lost 4 bases and the J gene lost 0 bases, with 13 bases spanning the gap. This clonotype was observed many times. Antigen specificity is unknown. Study-wide points: Both synovial fluid and blood in reactive arthritis had previously been reported to carry some motif variants. Apparently characteristic of ankylosing spondylitis blood was a TCR beta motif (about eight highly homologous variants). Within matched ankylosing spondylitis synovial fluid, disease-linked clones were reportedly significantly enriched.

Sequenced material: blood, either unsorted or a sorted T cell fraction (not recorded which). This TCR came from a female donor with ankylosing spondylitis or in good health (not recorded which). The chain uses TRBV5-1 and TRBJ1-1; no definite D call. CDR3 nucleotide sequence: TGCGCCAGCAGCCTTGACCGACGGCTGAACACTGAAGCTTTCTTT. It yields the protein CASSLDRRLNTEAFF.